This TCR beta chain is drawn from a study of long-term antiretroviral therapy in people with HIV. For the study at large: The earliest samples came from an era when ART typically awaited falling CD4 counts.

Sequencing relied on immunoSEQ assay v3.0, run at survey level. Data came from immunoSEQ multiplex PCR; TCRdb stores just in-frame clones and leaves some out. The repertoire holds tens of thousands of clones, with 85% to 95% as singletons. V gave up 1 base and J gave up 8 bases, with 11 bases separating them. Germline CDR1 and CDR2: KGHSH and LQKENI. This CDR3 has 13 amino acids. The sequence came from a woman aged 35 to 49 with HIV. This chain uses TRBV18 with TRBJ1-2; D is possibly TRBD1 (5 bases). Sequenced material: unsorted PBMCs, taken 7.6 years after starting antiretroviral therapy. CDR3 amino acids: CASSPRDSDGYTF. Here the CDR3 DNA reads TGTGCCAGCTCACCACGCGACAGTGACGGCTACACCTTC.